These T cell receptor beta chains were read from a single sample in a study of lymphopenia after photon versus proton radiotherapy. Clones were sequenced by immunoSEQ multiplex PCR, and TCRdb holds only the in-frame ones, with some missing. The sample holds about 26,000 clones, around 83% seen once. Sequenced here: peripheral blood, sampled from a patient treated with photon-based radiotherapy. These TCRs come from a man in his thirties or forties with gastric cancer. The CDR3 runs from the conserved cysteine through the conserved F or W. D genes are given only for firm matches. Clone size is not always given. Where it is, it says once, few, many or a class for expanded clones.

V gene	J gene	clone size	D gene	CDR3 protein	CDR3 DNA
TRBV6-5	TRBJ2-1	NA	TRBD2	CASSYGPSGADNEQFF	TGTGCCAGCAGTTACGGGCCTAGCGGGGCAGACAATGAGCAGTTCTTC
TRBV2	TRBJ1-1	NA	NA	CASSEAQDAAGGAFF	TGTGCCAGCAGTGAAGCGCAAGACGCGGCAGGAGGAGCTTTCTTT
TRBV28	TRBJ1-5	NA	NA	CASSLTDHQPQHF	TGTGCCAGCAGTTTAACCGACCATCAGCCCCAGCATTTT
TRBV7-8	TRBJ2-2	NA	NA	CASSRGELTGELFF	TGTGCTTCCAGCAGGGGAGAACTCACCGGGGAGCTGTTTTTT
TRBV6-5	TRBJ2-1	NA	NA	CASSPDSFRQFF	TGTGCCAGCAGCCCGGACTCATTCAGGCAGTTCTTC
TRBV6-5	TRBJ2-7	NA	TRBD1	CATAITGQLSYEQYF	TGTGCCACCGCTATTACGGGACAGCTCTCCTACGAGCAGTACTTC
TRBV19	TRBJ2-1	NA	TRBD2	CASKLAGGQYNEQFF	TGTGCCAGTAAATTAGCGGGGGGGCAATACAATGAGCAGTTCTTC
TRBV7-2	TRBJ2-2	NA	NA	CASSLGQGGELFF	TGTGCCAGCAGTCTAGGGCAGGGCGGGGAGCTGTTTTTT
TRBV28	TRBJ2-7	few	NA	CATKFNRVHYEQYF	TGTGCCACTAAATTCAACAGGGTACACTACGAGCAGTACTTC
TRBV5-1	TRBJ2-2	NA	TRBD2	CASSFGTSGMNTGELFF	TGCGCCAGCAGCTTCGGGACTAGCGGAATGAACACCGGGGAGCTGTTTTTT
TRBV13	TRBJ2-7	NA	NA	CASSSTHEQYF	TGTGCCAGCAGCTCAACTCACGAGCAGTACTTC
TRBV18	TRBJ1-3	NA	NA	CASDGKSSGNTIYF	TGTGCCAGCGATGGGAAGAGCTCTGGAAACACCATATATTTT